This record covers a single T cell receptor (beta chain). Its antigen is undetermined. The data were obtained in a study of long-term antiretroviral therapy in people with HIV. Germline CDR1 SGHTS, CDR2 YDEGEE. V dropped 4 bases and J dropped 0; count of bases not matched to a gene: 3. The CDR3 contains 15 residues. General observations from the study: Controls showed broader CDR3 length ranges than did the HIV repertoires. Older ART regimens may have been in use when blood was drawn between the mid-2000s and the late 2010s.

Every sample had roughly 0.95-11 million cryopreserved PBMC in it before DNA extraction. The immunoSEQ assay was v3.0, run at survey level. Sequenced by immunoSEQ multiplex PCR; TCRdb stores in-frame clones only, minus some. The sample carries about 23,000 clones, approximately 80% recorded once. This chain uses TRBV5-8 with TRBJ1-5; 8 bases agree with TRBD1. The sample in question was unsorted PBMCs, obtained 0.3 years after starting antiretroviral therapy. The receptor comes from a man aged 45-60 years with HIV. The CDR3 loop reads CASSPGQASNQPQHF. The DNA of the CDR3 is TGTGCCAGCAGCCCGGGACAGGCTAGCAATCAGCCCCAGCATTTT.